This TCR beta chain emerged from a study of technical replicates of blood from several donors. This table comes from immunoSEQ multiplex PCR, and its TCRdb copy is limited to in-frame clones, with some not included. There are more than 90,000 clones in the sample; almost 96% occur only once, and approximately 0.2% lies in the top ten. Germline V gives CDR1 SGHAT, CDR2 FQNNGV. CDR3 length: 14 residues. V gave up 7 bases and J gave up 0 bases, with 12 bases separating them. Sequenced input: T cells isolated from PBMCs. The clonotype originates from a human donor in good health. The gene calls are TRBV11-2 and TRBJ1-2; the D is unclear. The chain's CDR3 is CASTRTRANYGYTF. As DNA, the CDR3 is TGTGCCAGCACGCGCACCCGAGCTAACTATGGCTACACCTTC.